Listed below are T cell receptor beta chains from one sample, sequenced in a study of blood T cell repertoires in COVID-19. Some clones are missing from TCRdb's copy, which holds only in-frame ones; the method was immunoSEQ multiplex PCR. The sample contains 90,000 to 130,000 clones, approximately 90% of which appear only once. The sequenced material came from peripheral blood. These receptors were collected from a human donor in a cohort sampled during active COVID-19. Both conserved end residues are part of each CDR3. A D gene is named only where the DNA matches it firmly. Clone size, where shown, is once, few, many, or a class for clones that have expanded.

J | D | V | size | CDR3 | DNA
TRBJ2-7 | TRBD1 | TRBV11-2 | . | CASSRTGTGYGEQYF | TGTGCCAGCAGCAGAACCGGGACAGGGTATGGGGAGCAGTACTTC
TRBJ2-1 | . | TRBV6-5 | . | CASSYGQEYNEQFF | TGTGCCAGCAGTTACGGTCAGGAATACAATGAGCAGTTCTTC
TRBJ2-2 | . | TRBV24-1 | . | CATSERGLATGELFF | TGTGCCACCAGTGAACGCGGTTTGGCCACCGGGGAGCTGTTTTTT
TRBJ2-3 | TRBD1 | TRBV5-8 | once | CASIRRAGGKDTQYF | TGTGCCAGCATCCGCCGGGCAGGGGGCAAAGATACGCAGTATTTT
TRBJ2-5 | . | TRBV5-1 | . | CASSLGAGLQETQYF | TGCGCCAGCAGCTTGGGAGCAGGGCTCCAAGAGACCCAGTACTTC
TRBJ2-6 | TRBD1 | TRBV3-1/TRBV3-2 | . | CASSQVFFGQAGSGANVLTF | TGTGCCAGCAGCCAAGTTTTTTTTGGACAGGCCGGATCTGGGGCCAACGTCCTGACTTTC
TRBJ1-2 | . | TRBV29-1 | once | CSVESDSYYGYTF | TGCAGCGTTGAATCCGACAGCTACTATGGCTACACCTTC
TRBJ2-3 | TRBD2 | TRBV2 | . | CATRLGAGPTDTQYF | TGTGCCACCAGGCTCGGAGCGGGGCCCACAGATACGCAGTATTTT
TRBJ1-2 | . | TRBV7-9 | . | CASSPIVEGYTF | TGTGCCAGCAGCCCCATTGTTGAGGGCTACACCTTC
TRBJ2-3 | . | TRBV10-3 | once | CAISAGGTDTQYF | TGTGCCATCTCAGCCGGGGGCACAGATACGCAGTATTTT
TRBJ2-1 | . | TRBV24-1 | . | CATSDLHSASWPPALPNTYNEQFF | TGTGCCACCAGTGATTTGCACAGTGCTTCTTGGCCACCTGCTCTCCCGAATACCTACAATGAGCAGTTCTTC
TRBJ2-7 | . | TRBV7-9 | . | CASSLGVSGDSYEQYF | TGTGCCAGCAGCTTAGGGGTTAGCGGAGACTCCTACGAGCAGTACTTC
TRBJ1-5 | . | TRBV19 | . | CASSILRDNQPQHF | TGTGCCAGTAGTATTTTGAGGGATAATCAGCCCCAGCATTTT
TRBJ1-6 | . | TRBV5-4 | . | CASSSYLQERDSPLHF | TGTGCCAGCAGCTCTTACCTACAGGAACGGGATTCACCCCTCCACTTT
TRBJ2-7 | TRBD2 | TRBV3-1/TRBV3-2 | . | CASSPPTSGRAEEQYF | TGTGCCAGCAGCCCCCCCACTAGCGGGAGGGCGGAGGAGCAGTACTTC
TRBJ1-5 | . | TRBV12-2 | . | CASRSRRGTLDQPQHF | TGTGCAAGTCGCTCACGTAGGGGGACATTAGATCAGCCCCAGCATTTT
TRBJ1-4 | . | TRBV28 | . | CASSVRGATNEKLFF | TGTGCCAGCAGTGTCCGGGGGGCGACTAATGAAAAACTGTTTTTT
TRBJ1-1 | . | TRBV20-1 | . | CSASGGVNTEAFF | TGCAGTGCTAGTGGGGGCGTGAACACTGAAGCTTTCTTT